The source of this T cell receptor (beta chain) is a study of blood T cells in healthy people across ages (dated by TCRdb to 2013 to 2016). Concerning the study at large: In model experiments, roughly one uniquely barcoded TCR beta cDNA molecule per two T cells was captured by template switching. Age-related changes in TCR beta repertoire diversity were measured in the study by deep sequencing normalized with unique cDNA molecular identifiers. Two additional independent replicas of 1 million unique cDNA reads from the same blood draw were analyzed for two donors (one aged 18 to 30 and one aged 80 or older). The donors were divided into four age groups: young (average around 17 years), middle-aged (approximately 39), aged (approximately 64) and long-lived (82). To avoid experimental bias, donors of different ages were randomly spread across the sequencing lanes. Study-wide conclusions, independent of this receptor: Because donor CMV infection status was unknown, age-related changes in expanded clonotypes were potentially confounded. A strong correlation was found between observed TCR beta diversity and the percentage of naive T cells measured by flow cytometry. Estimates of total diversity from one million sequenced T cells were regarded as lower bounds and underestimates. Since profiling was done on bulk unsorted PBMCs, naive and antigen-experienced compartments could not be conclusively compared. Compared with the aged group, the long-lived group had more naive CD4+ T cells, fewer expanded clones and increased TCR diversity, suggesting age selection. As age increased, observed TCR beta diversity per million T cells dropped in a roughly linear way, and a significant reduction was already evident by age roughly 40.

The CDR3 contains 15 residues, cysteine and phenylalanine counted. Only CDR3 DNA remains: 45 bases, in frame from the first base. For CDR1 and CDR2, the germline V gene lists SGHTA and FQGNSA. V trim: 4 bases; J trim: 3 bases; unmatched bases: 7. Regarding this clonotype: Its antigen is currently not known. No clone much larger than this one lies a single base away; base qualities are absent.

The library was obtained by 5' RACE. The instrument was an Illumina HiSeq 2500. A second roughly 7 to 11 cycle PCR used a sample-barcoded 5' primer and a J-beta primer mix. A template-switch 5' adaptor carrying 12 random nucleotides introduced a unique molecular identifier onto each TCR beta cDNA molecule. At least 3 million CDR3-containing paired-end reads were obtained from each sample. First-strand cDNA synthesis was performed from all RNA using the Mint cDNA synthesis kit, with priming by a TRBC-specific oligonucleotide. Following uracil-DNA glycosylase treatment, all cDNA underwent a first 18-cycle PCR with the universal primers M1SS and BC2_uni_R. On the study's bioinformatics: For normalization, 1 million high-quality reads were randomly selected from each sample, with every read carrying a distinct molecular identifier. Instead of being binned into consensus sequences, reads with shared molecular identifiers were discarded. MiTCR, set to a Q25 quality threshold and the strictest error-elimination algorithm, was used for CDR3 identification, clonotype clustering and error correction. A nonparametric unseen species model with Euler transformation was used to estimate lower-bound total TCR beta diversity. The public reads were reanalyzed by TCRdb: fastp trimming at Q25, MiXCR alignment, in-frame beta chains only. Each record represents a unique CDR3 protein, reported with the most common genes and DNA among its rows. What appears here as the V and J calls and clone size reflects TCRdb's work, not the paper's. The sample profile shows some 320,000 distinct CDR3 sequences; 25% to 30% of them were found once. The ten largest clones take up roughly 28% of the sample.

The donors were 40 or so Caucasian individuals from Russia, aged 6 to 90 years, who were systemically healthy. Around 10 milliliters of peripheral blood were collected from each donor into EDTA-treated Vacutainer tubes. PBMCs were isolated by Ficoll-Paque density-gradient centrifugation, with at least 7 million obtained per sample. Total RNA was extracted from PBMCs with Trizol reagent, with at least 5 micrograms obtained per sample. The percentages of naive CD45RAhigh/CD27high T cells were determined by flow cytometry on a PBMC aliquot from every donor. The V and J genes are TRBV7-2 and TRBJ2-7; TRBD2 fits 9 bases in the junction. The sample comprised blood. This clonotype was obtained from a woman in her 70s in good health. The CDR3 sequence is CASSSPTSGLYEQYF. The sequence in DNA is TGTGCCAGCAGCTCCCCGACTAGCGGCCTCTACGAGCAGTACTTC. The variable domain in full, with residues beyond the CDR3 obtained from the reference TRBV7-2 and TRBJ2-7 genes, is GAGVSQSPSNKVTEKGKDVELRCDPISGHTALYWYRQSLGQGLEFLIYFQGNSAPDKSGLPSDRFSAERTGGSVSTLTIQRTQQEDSAVYLCASSSPTSGLYEQYFGPGTRLTVT.